This T cell receptor beta chain was identified in a study of control samples from healthy donors and cancer patients. The repertoire was sequenced with immunoSEQ multiplex PCR; TCRdb's copy has only in-frame clones and lacks some. The table has 100,000 to 150,000 clones, around 93% seen once. This receptor was identified in a woman aged 50 to 60 in good health. The sample comprised blood.

This chain's CDR3 is CASTGTGTTEAFF. As DNA, the CDR3 is TGTGCCAGCACCGGGACAGGGACCACTGAAGCTTTCTTT. The V gene is TRBV3-1 (or the pseudogene TRBV3-2), the J gene TRBJ1-1; TRBD1 agrees at 9 bases. Germline values: CDR1 LGHDT, CDR2 YNNKEL (reference sequence). This CDR3 has 13 amino acids. V trimming: 7 bases; J trimming: 4 bases; junction bases outside the gene matches: 4.